Listed below are T cell receptor beta chains from one sample, sequenced in a study of T cell responses to AZD1222 COVID-19 vaccine. The protocol was immunoSEQ multiplex PCR, while the TCRdb copy is restricted to in-frame clones and leaves out a portion. In the table there are about 150,000 clones, roughly nine tenths of which are singletons. The sequencing here drew on peripheral blood, taken 28 days after the second AZD1222 dose. Every receptor here comes from an adult who received the AZD1222 COVID-19 vaccine. The CDR3 runs from the conserved cysteine through the conserved F or W. Each record gives: D gene, V gene, J gene, CDR3 DNA, CDR3 protein. The D gene is left open where the match is weak.

TRBD2	TRBV6-5	TRBJ2-3	TGTGCCAGCAGCCCACTAGCGCAGAGCACAGATACGCAGTATTTT	CASSPLAQSTDTQYF
NA	TRBV28	TRBJ2-5	TGTGCCAGCAGTTTAGGGCAGCCGAAAGAGACCCAGTACTTC	CASSLGQPKETQYF
NA	TRBV11-2	TRBJ1-1	TGTGCCAGCAGCTGGGGGGCACGGACGAGCACTGAAGCTTTCTTT	CASSWGARTSTEAFF
NA	TRBV5-6	TRBJ1-5	TGTGCCAGCAGCTTGGCCCGGGGCTATCAGCCCCAGCATTTT	CASSLARGYQPQHF
NA	TRBV7-2	TRBJ2-3	TGTGCCAGCAGCTGGGTTGTCCCAGATACGCAGTATTTT	CASSWVVPDTQYF
NA	TRBV4-1	TRBJ2-3	TGCGCCAGCAGCCAAGGGGGCTTGATGTGGTTCGCAGATACGCAGTATTTT	CASSQGGLMWFADTQYF
NA	TRBV11-3	TRBJ2-2	TGTGCCAGCAGCTTAGGGGGCGGGTCGAACACCGGGGAGCTGTTTTTT	CASSLGGGSNTGELFF
TRBD1	TRBV5-1	TRBJ2-5	TGCGCCAGCAGCCCAAGGACAGGGGGAACTCAGGCGAGAGAGACCCAGTACTTC	CASSPRTGGTQARETQYF
NA	TRBV18	TRBJ2-1	TGTGCCAGCTCACCTAATTGGGACGGCAATGAGCAGTTCTTC	CASSPNWDGNEQFF
TRBD2	TRBV18	TRBJ2-5	TGTGCCAGCTCACCACTAGCGGGAGTTGAGACCCAGTACTTC	CASSPLAGVETQYF